The 17 T cell receptor beta chains in this list originate from one sample, sequenced in a study of control samples from healthy donors and cancer patients (TCRdb year 2020). Library generation was performed with the immunoSEQ multiplex PCR assay. What TCRdb holds here is the immuneACCESS table cut down to in-frame rearrangements. Part of the clones is not present; checked against another copy, under half of the missing clones reflect an unresolved V gene, and the others are unexplained. The sample contains tens of thousands of clones, 87% of them found a single time. Together, the top ten hold 1.6% of the sample. Sequencing used PBMCs. The receptors originated from a woman aged 40 to 49 with lung cancer.

The CDR3 spells CASRTGFGNTIYF. The CDR3 DNA sequence: TGTGCCAGCAGAACAGGGTTTGGAAACACCATATATTTT. The chain links TRBV6-5 to TRBJ1-3; D perhaps matches TRBD1 (6 bases). Germline values: CDR1 MNHEY, CDR2 SVGAGI. This CDR3 is 13 amino acids long. The germline V and J ends were trimmed by 6 bases and 3 bases, with 9 bases remaining between them.

The rearrangement uses TRBV7-2 and TRBJ1-2; possibly TRBD1 for D (6 bases). Germline lookup yields CDR1 SGHTA and CDR2 FQGNSA. The CDR3 runs 13 residues. The ends were cut back, 2 bases at V and 4 bases at J, with 8 bases in the middle. DNA of the CDR3: TGTGCCAGCAGCTTACAGGGGATCTATGGCTACACCTTC. As protein: CASSLQGIYGYTF.

The rearrangement links TRBV6-5 to TRBJ1-2; D not resolved. The germline V gene has CDR1 MNHEY and CDR2 SVGAGI. V shed 6 bases and J shed 4 bases, with 12 bases lying between them. This CDR3 spans 13 amino acids. This CDR3 reads CASRTFDVYGYTF. In DNA, the CDR3 is TGTGCCAGCAGGACATTTGACGTCTATGGCTACACCTTC.

The chain has TRBV19 and TRBJ1-5; maybe TRBD1 (6 bases). CDR1 is LNHDA and CDR2 is SQIVND in the germline V gene (reference sequence). The CDR3 is made up of 16 amino acids. Trimming took 8 bases from V and 0 from J, leaving 17 bases between them. The DNA of the CDR3 is TGTGCCAGTTCATTCAGGGGCCAATATAGCAATCAGCCCCAGCATTTT. It codes for CASSFRGQYSNQPQHF.

In its sample, this clone was seen once. The J gene is TRBJ1-5, the V gene TRBV27; TRBD1 is a possible D gene (5 bases). The germline V and J ends were trimmed by 5 bases and 5 bases, with 16 bases remaining between them. This CDR3 spans 15 amino acids. The V gene's germline CDR1 is MNHEY and CDR2 SMNVEV (reference sequence). The CDR3 loop reads CASSNQGGGYQPQHF. The CDR3 nucleotides read TGTGCCAGCAGTAACCAGGGCGGGGGATATCAGCCCCAGCATTTT.

The chain uses TRBV30 and TRBJ2-3; 8 nucleotides match TRBD2. The CDR3 loop spans 12 amino acids. The V gene's germline CDR1 is GTSNPN and CDR2 SVGIG (reference sequence). V trimming: 2 bases; J trimming: 5 bases; junction bases outside the gene matches: 0. CDR3 sequence reads: CAWSSGGDTQYF. The CDR3 coding sequence is TGTGCCTGGAGTAGCGGGGGAGATACGCAGTATTTT. Variable domain in full (rest from reference TRBV30 and TRBJ2-3): SQTIHQWPATLVQPVGSPLSLECTVEGTSNPNLYWYRQAAGRGLQLLFYSVGIGQISSEVPQNLSASRPQDRQFILSSKKLLLSDSGFYLCAWSSGGDTQYFGPGTRLTVL.

The chain employs TRBV4-1 and TRBJ2-5; 9 nucleotides match TRBD1. Germline values: CDR1 MGHRA, CDR2 YSYEKL. Germline trimming cut 2 bases from V and 2 bases from J; bases unmatched to any gene: 9. The CDR3 covers 17 residues. This chain's CDR3 is CASSQRPQGAHQETQYF. For the CDR3, the DNA is TGCGCCAGCAGCCAACGGCCACAGGGGGCCCATCAAGAGACCCAGTACTTC.

J is TRBJ2-5 and V is TRBV6-2 or TRBV6-3; no reliable D call. The CDR3 has 12 amino acids. V lost 1 base, J lost 3 bases, and 3 bases lay in between. Per germline, CDR1 MNHEY and CDR2 SVGEGT. The CDR3, as DNA: TGTGCCAGCAGTTACTTTAAAGAGACCCAGTACTTC. Translation: CASSYFKETQYF.

The CDR3 is CASSEDPSGGYNEQFF. CDR3 coding DNA: TGTGCCAGCAGTGAGGATCCTAGCGGGGGGTACAATGAGCAGTTCTTC. The rearrangement joins TRBV6-4 to TRBJ2-1, with 11 bases lining up with TRBD2. V lost 3 bases, J lost 4 bases, and 5 bases stayed unmatched. The germline CDR1 and CDR2 sequences are MRHNA and SNTAGT. The CDR3 is 16 residues long.

This chain joins TRBV5-6 and TRBJ2-1; 8 bases map to TRBD2. CDR1 is SGHDT and CDR2 is YYEEEE in the germline V gene. Germline trimming cut 2 bases from V and 4 bases from J; bases unmatched to any gene: 5. This CDR3 spans 15 amino acids. The CDR3 loop is CASSLAGERYNEQFF. CDR3 nucleotides: TGTGCCAGCAGCTTAGCGGGGGAGAGGTACAATGAGCAGTTCTTC.

The chain employs TRBV5-1 and TRBJ2-7, with D possibly matching TRBD2 (5 bases). The CDR3 is made up of 13 amino acids. Germline V lookup: CDR1 SGHRS, CDR2 YFSETQ. The V end was cut by 4 bases, the J end by 2 bases, with 10 bases between. Here the CDR3 DNA reads TGCGCCAGCAGCGTCACCGGGACCTACGAGCAGTACTTC. As protein: CASSVTGTYEQYF. Together with reference TRBV5-1 and TRBJ2-7, the CDR3 gives the full variable domain: KAGVTQTPRYLIKTRGQQVTLSCSPISGHRSVSWYQQTPGQGLQFLFEYFSETQRNKGNFPGRFSGRQFSNSRSEMNVSTLELGDSALYLCASSVTGTYEQYFGPGTRLTVT.

The chain links TRBV6-4 to TRBJ2-3, with D perhaps matching TRBD2 (6 bases). In germline, CDR1 is MRHNA, CDR2 SNTAGT. V was shortened by 4 bases and J by 0 bases, with 11 bases between the two germline ends. The CDR3 loop spans 15 amino acids. This CDR3 reads CASSAGEHSTDTQYF. The CDR3 DNA is TGTGCCAGCAGTGCGGGGGAGCATAGCACAGATACGCAGTATTTT.

The chain employs TRBV7-2 and TRBJ1-4, with 7 positions matching TRBD1. V trimming: 4 bases; J trimming: 1 base; junction bases outside the gene matches: 3. The CDR3 contains 15 residues. CDR1 SGHTA and CDR2 FQGNSA come from the germline V gene. CDR3 amino acids: CASSSSGGTNEKLFF. Here the CDR3 DNA reads TGTGCCAGCAGCTCTTCAGGGGGAACTAATGAAAAACTGTTTTTT.

The chain is built from TRBV7-8 and TRBJ1-3; D remains unclear. V was clipped by 5 bases and J by 1 base, with 18 bases between them. This CDR3 has 17 amino acids. Germline V gene sequence: CDR1 SGHVS, CDR2 FQNEAQ. The CDR3 spells CASSRRIGIFSGNTIYF. CDR3 nucleotides: TGTGCCAGCAGCCGCCGGATCGGGATTTTTTCTGGAAACACCATATATTTT.

The chain joins TRBV7-9 to TRBJ2-1; unclear D gene. The CDR3 is 13 residues long. The germline V and J ends were trimmed by 1 base and 8 bases, with 9 bases remaining between them. Germline V gene lookup returns CDR1 SEHNR and CDR2 FQNEAQ (reference sequence). In nucleotides, the CDR3 is TGTGCCAGCAGCTTAGGGCTCTTAGATGAGCAGTTCTTC. This codes for CASSLGLLDEQFF. Together with reference TRBV7-9 and TRBJ2-1, the CDR3 gives the full variable domain: DTGVSQNPRHKITKRGQNVTFRCDPISEHNRLYWYRQTLGQGPEFLTYFQNEAQLEKSRLLSDRFSAERPKGSFSTLEIQRTEQGDSAMYLCASSLGLLDEQFFGPGTRLTVL.

The rearrangement uses TRBV5-8 and TRBJ1-2; D is unresolved. In germline, CDR1 is SGHTS, CDR2 YDEGEE. The CDR3 loop spans 14 amino acids. The V end was cut by 0 bases, the J end by 2 bases, with 8 bases between. The CDR3 here is CASSLAGGNYGYTF. CDR3 nucleotide sequence: TGTGCCAGCAGCTTGGCAGGAGGGAACTATGGCTACACCTTC.

The chain uses TRBV30 and TRBJ2-7; no clear D gene. The germline V gene encodes CDR1 GTSNPN and CDR2 SVGIG (reference sequence). Between the trimmed V and J ends, which lost 0 bases and 5 bases, there was a span of 14 bases. This CDR3 is built from 14 residues. CDR3 sequence (DNA): TGTGCCTGGAGTGTACGTAGGGTCCAGGACGAGCAGTACTTC. Its protein is CAWSVRRVQDEQYF. The whole variable domain, filled in from reference TRBV30 and TRBJ2-7, reads SQTIHQWPATLVQPVGSPLSLECTVEGTSNPNLYWYRQAAGRGLQLLFYSVGIGQISSEVPQNLSASRPQDRQFILSSKKLLLSDSGFYLCAWSVRRVQDEQYFGPGTRLTVT.